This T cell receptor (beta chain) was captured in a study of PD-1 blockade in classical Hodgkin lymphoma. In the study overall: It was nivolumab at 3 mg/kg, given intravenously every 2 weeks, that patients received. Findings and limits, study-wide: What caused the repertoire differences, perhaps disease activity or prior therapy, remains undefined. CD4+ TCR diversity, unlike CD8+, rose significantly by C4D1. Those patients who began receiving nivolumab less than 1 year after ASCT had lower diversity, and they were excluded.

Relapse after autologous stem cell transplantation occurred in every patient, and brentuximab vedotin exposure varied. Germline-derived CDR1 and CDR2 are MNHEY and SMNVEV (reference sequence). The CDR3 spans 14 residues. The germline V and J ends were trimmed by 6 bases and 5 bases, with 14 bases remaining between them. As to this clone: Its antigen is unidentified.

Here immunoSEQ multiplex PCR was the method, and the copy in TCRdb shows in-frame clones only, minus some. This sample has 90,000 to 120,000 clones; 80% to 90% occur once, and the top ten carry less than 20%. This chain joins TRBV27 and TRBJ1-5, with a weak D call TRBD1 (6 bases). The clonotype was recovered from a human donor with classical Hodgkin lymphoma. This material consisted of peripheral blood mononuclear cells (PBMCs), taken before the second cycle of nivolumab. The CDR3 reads CASSRTVNHQPQHF. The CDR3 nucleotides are TGTGCCAGCAGCAGGACAGTCAACCATCAGCCCCAGCATTTT.